A single sample gave rise to the 16 T cell receptor beta chains below, sequenced in a study of T cell repertoires in cytomegalovirus infection (dated by TCRdb to between 2018 and 2021). What this sample's treatment or condition label stands for: in vitro stimulation with specific CMV peptide epitopes to enrich CMV-specific T cells. Sequenced using an Illumina HiSeq 1500. TCRdb reprocessing: public reads trimmed at Q25 with fastp, clones called with MiXCR, in-frame beta chains kept. Each CDR3 protein appears once, grouped with its most common genes and DNA. The sample table lists some 150,000 distinct CDR3 sequences, 30% to 40% of them with a count of one. The ten largest clones add up to 45% to 55% of the sample. These receptors' targets are unknown. The input for sequencing was CD8+ T cells from cultured PBMCs, taken from culture after CMV antigen stimulation. The receptors were gathered from a human donor in good health (CMV status not recorded). Some clones in this sample may be carry-over from other donors' samples.

This chain links TRBV7-9 with TRBJ1-3; D call uncertain. The V and J ends lost 7 bases and 0 bases respectively, with 10 bases between them. The CDR3 covers 14 residues. Looked up from germline, CDR1 is SEHNR and CDR2 is FQNEAQ (reference sequence). In nucleotides, the CDR3 is TGTGCCAGCAACCCGGACGCCTCTGGAAACACCATATATTTT. Protein product: CASNPDASGNTIYF.

J is TRBJ2-5 and V is TRBV5-4; tentatively, D is TRBD2 (6 bases). The CDR3 is 14 amino acids. CDR1 and CDR2 (germline): SGHNT, YYREEE (reference sequence). V was trimmed by 6 bases and J by 0 bases, leaving 12 bases between them. CDR3 coding DNA: TGTGCCAGCACCCGGTGGACTAACCAAGAGACCCAGTACTTC. This sequence encodes CASTRWTNQETQYF.

V is TRBV12-3 or TRBV12-4 and J is TRBJ2-3, with 10 bases that match TRBD2. Trimming removed 0 bases from V and 3 bases from J; junction bases left unmatched: 0. The CDR3 covers 15 residues. The CDR3: CASSLALAGTDTQYF. CDR3 nucleotides: TGTGCCAGCAGTTTAGCACTAGCGGGGACAGATACGCAGTATTTT.

This clonotype was seen more than once but under ten times. V gene TRBV7-4 combines with J gene TRBJ1-2; D unresolved. In germline, CDR1 is SGHVT, CDR2 SQSDAQ. V lost 4 bases to trimming and J lost 2 bases, with 11 bases between them. This CDR3 spans 14 amino acids. As DNA, the CDR3 is TGTGCCAGCAGCTCCCTGGCGGAGAACTATGGCTACACCTTC. Translated, it gives CASSSLAENYGYTF.

The sample holds many counts of this clonotype. The chain employs TRBV29-1 and TRBJ2-7, with D unresolved. CDR1 is SQVTM and CDR2 is ANQGSEA in the germline V gene. The CDR3 has 12 amino acids. Trimming took 4 bases from V and 2 from J, leaving 9 bases between them. CDR3 region: CSVVAEAYEQYF. In DNA form, the CDR3 reads TGCAGCGTTGTGGCAGAGGCCTACGAGCAGTACTTC.

In its sample, this clonotype was seen a few times. The rearrangement links TRBV13 to TRBJ2-3, with 13 positions matching TRBD2. Germline V CDR1 and CDR2: PRHDT, FYEKMQ (reference sequence). The V and J ends lost 4 bases and 1 base, in that order; junction bases with no gene match: 11. CDR3 length: 19 amino acids. The CDR3: CASSSTSGGTNSGTDTQYF. The CDR3 DNA is TGTGCCAGCAGCTCGACTAGCGGGGGGACCAACTCCGGCACAGATACGCAGTATTTT.

This chain links TRBV28 with TRBJ1-1; D remains ambiguous. The CDR3 consists of 13 residues. CDR1 and CDR2 from the germline V gene are MDHEN and SYDVKM. Trimming left V 4 bases short and J 1 base short, with 7 bases between. Here the CDR3 DNA reads TGTGCCAGCAGTTGGGCCACGAACACTGAAGCTTTCTTT. It codes for CASSWATNTEAFF.

This sequence joins TRBV7-4 and TRBJ2-4; unclear D gene. Looked up from germline, CDR1 is SGHVT and CDR2 is SQSDAQ. V lost 1 base to trimming and J lost 0 bases, with 10 bases between them. There are 16 residues in the CDR3. This chain's CDR3 is CASSLGGALAKNIQYF. In DNA form, the CDR3 reads TGTGCCAGCAGCTTAGGAGGTGCTCTAGCCAAAAACATTCAGTACTTC.

This rearrangement joins TRBV7-9 to TRBJ1-5, with D possibly TRBD1 on 5 matching bases. V was trimmed by 1 base and J by 2 bases, leaving 9 bases between them. The germline gives CDR1 SEHNR, CDR2 FQNEAQ (reference sequence). CDR3 length: 15 amino acids. The CDR3 bases are TGTGCCAGCAGCTTAGGACAGCCCCGCAATCAGCCCCAGCATTTT. It is translated as CASSLGQPRNQPQHF.

The chain carries TRBV12-3 or TRBV12-4 and TRBJ2-7; 9 bases match TRBD1. V was clipped by 6 bases and J by 5 bases; unmatched bases: 8. The CDR3 is 14 amino acids. CDR3: CASSPGQGRNEQYF. Written as DNA, the CDR3 is TGTGCCAGCAGCCCGGGACAGGGAAGGAACGAGCAGTACTTC.

The table lists this clonotype with a few counts. This sequence joins TRBV7-8 and TRBJ2-6; D is uncertain. The V gene lost 4 bases and the J gene lost 2 bases, with 6 bases spanning the gap. This CDR3 has 14 amino acids. CDR1 is SGHVS and CDR2 is FQNEAQ in the germline V gene. The CDR3 coding sequence is TGTGCCAGCAGCTACCAGACTGGGGCCAACGTCCTGACTTTC. Translating it yields CASSYQTGANVLTF.

In its sample, this clonotype was seen many times. This chain connects TRBV7-9 to TRBJ1-1; a possible D gene is TRBD1 (5 bases). The germline V gene encodes CDR1 SEHNR and CDR2 FQNEAQ (reference sequence). Trimming removed 1 base at V and 4 bases at J, with 13 bases between. CDR3 length: 15 amino acids. CDR3 residues: CASSLGVGESTEAFF. The CDR3, as DNA: TGTGCCAGCAGCTTAGGGGTGGGGGAGTCCACTGAAGCTTTCTTT.

This clonotype has more than one count but fewer than ten. The chain carries TRBV7-8 and TRBJ2-5, with D uncertain. This CDR3 spans 14 amino acids. Trimming left V 3 bases short and J 2 bases short, with 10 bases between. Germline CDR1 is SGHVS and CDR2 is FQNEAQ. In nucleotides, the CDR3 is TGTGCCAGCAGCTTTTGGTCCCAACAAGAGACCCAGTACTTC. This sequence encodes CASSFWSQQETQYF. Full variable domain (remainder filled in from reference TRBV7-8 and TRBJ2-5): GAGVSQSPRYKVAKRGQDVALRCDPISGHVSLFWYQQALGQGPEFLTYFQNEAQLDKSGLPSDRFFAERPEGSVSTLKIQRTQQEDSAVYLCASSFWSQQETQYFGPGTRLLVL.

The chain couples TRBV4-1 to TRBJ1-1; D ambiguous. This CDR3 spans 17 amino acids. V was cut by 0 bases and J by 0 bases, with 14 bases left in between. CDR1 is MGHRA and CDR2 is YSYEKL in the germline V gene. The CDR3 DNA reads as TGCGCCAGCAGCCAAGATGGGCTGGGAGGGTTGAACACTGAAGCTTTCTTT. It encodes CASSQDGLGGLNTEAFF.

The chain combines TRBV14 with TRBJ1-1; D call uncertain. V shed 5 bases and J shed 5 bases, with 9 bases lying between them. The CDR3 extends over 12 amino acids. CDR1 and CDR2 from the germline V gene are SGHDN and FVKESK. The CDR3 nucleotides are TGTGCCAGCAGCTCTGGGTGGACTGAAGCTTTCTTT. Residues: CASSSGWTEAFF.

The rearrangement joins TRBV4-1 to TRBJ1-1, with D maybe TRBD1 (5 bases). The ends were cut back, 1 base at V and 4 bases at J, with 10 bases in the middle. CDR3 length: 14 amino acids. Germline CDR1 reads MGHRA; CDR2 reads YSYEKL. CDR3 nucleotides: TGCGCCAGCAGCCAAGTAGGACAAATCACTGAAGCTTTCTTT. It is translated as CASSQVGQITEAFF.